The present T cell receptor beta chain was sequenced within a study of T cell repertoires in cytomegalovirus infection. About the study: Both recently identified HLA-C-restricted and well-studied HLA-B-restricted CMV epitopes were used in the study. Matching HLA type and CMV infection were both indicated by public TCR beta signatures.

TCRdb fed the reads into MiXCR, producing one record per CDR3 protein. Of fewer than 850,000 distinct CDR3 sequences detected, approximately 32% appear once; the ten largest clones hold around 14%. This clonotype was counted a few times. Its target is unknown. Study-wide results and caveats: Predominance within the ex vivo response was attributable to HLA-C-restricted CMV-specific TCR beta clonotypes.

V dropped 0 bases and J dropped 0; count of bases not matched to a gene: 11. The CDR3 has 19 residues. CDR1 SGHVS and CDR2 FQNEAQ come from the germline V gene. The chain joins TRBV7-8 to TRBJ1-5; 7 positions match TRBD1. The source of this sequence is a human donor in good health (CMV status not recorded). Some clones in this sample may be carry-over from other donors' samples. The material sequenced was cultured CD8+ T cells from PBMCs, taken from culture after CMV antigen stimulation. The CDR3 region has the DNA TGTGCCAGCAGCTTAGCGAGAGGGGGACAGAGTCTTAGCAATCAGCCCCAGCATTTT. It yields the protein CASSLARGGQSLSNQPQHF.